These T cell receptor beta chains were read from a single sample in a study of regulatory and conventional T cells in RAG deficiency. The data were produced by immunoSEQ multiplex PCR, yet TCRdb's version contains in-frame clones alone and is incomplete. The table shows tens of thousands of clones, with approximately 89% occurring only once. These sequences were also reported in another study, on regulatory T cells.

Sequenced: CD8+ T cells sorted from blood. Every receptor here comes from a human donor in good health. Both conserved end residues are part of each CDR3. The D gene is left open where the match is weak. Expanded clones get a size class; other rows say once, few or many, or leave the size out.

v_call: TRBV30; j_call: TRBJ1-5; clone_size: -; d_call: -; cdr3_aa: CAWSGGSNQPQHF; cdr3_nt: TGTGCCTGGAGCGGGGGGAGCAATCAGCCCCAGCATTTT
v_call: TRBV7-9; j_call: TRBJ2-5; clone_size: -; d_call: -; cdr3_aa: CASSPDSQETQYF; cdr3_nt: TGTGCCAGCAGCCCCGACAGTCAAGAGACCCAGTACTTC
v_call: TRBV14; j_call: TRBJ1-1; clone_size: -; d_call: -; cdr3_aa: CASSQVNSKNTEAFF; cdr3_nt: TGTGCCAGCAGCCAAGTAAACAGTAAGAACACTGAAGCTTTCTTT
v_call: TRBV18; j_call: TRBJ1-1; clone_size: -; d_call: -; cdr3_aa: CASSPSGSPEGFF; cdr3_nt: TGTGCCAGCTCACCAAGTGGTAGCCCTGAGGGTTTCTTT
v_call: TRBV6-5; j_call: TRBJ2-3; clone_size: -; d_call: -; cdr3_aa: CASIDSSTDTQYF; cdr3_nt: TGTGCCAGCATTGACTCGAGCACAGATACGCAGTATTTT
v_call: TRBV15; j_call: TRBJ2-1; clone_size: -; d_call: TRBD2; cdr3_aa: CATSRDVLAGGEQFF; cdr3_nt: TGTGCCACCAGCAGAGACGTGCTAGCGGGGGGTGAGCAGTTCTTC
v_call: TRBV4-1; j_call: TRBJ1-2; clone_size: -; d_call: -; cdr3_aa: CASGPNTGFTGYTF; cdr3_nt: TGCGCCAGCGGGCCTAACACAGGGTTTACGGGCTACACCTTC
v_call: TRBV28; j_call: TRBJ2-6; clone_size: -; d_call: -; cdr3_aa: CASSLLDGVLSGANVLTF; cdr3_nt: TGTGCCAGCAGTTTATTAGACGGGGTCCTCTCTGGGGCCAACGTCCTGACTTTC
v_call: TRBV19; j_call: TRBJ2-2; clone_size: -; d_call: -; cdr3_aa: CASNLPGELFF; cdr3_nt: TGTGCCAGTAATTTGCCCGGGGAGCTGTTTTTT
v_call: TRBV10-3; j_call: TRBJ2-7; clone_size: few; d_call: -; cdr3_aa: CAIRTSYEQYF; cdr3_nt: TGTGCCATCAGGACTAGCTACGAGCAGTACTTC
v_call: TRBV6-5; j_call: TRBJ2-7; clone_size: -; d_call: TRBD2; cdr3_aa: CASSYSSGKNEQYF; cdr3_nt: TGTGCCAGCAGTTATTCTAGCGGGAAAAACGAGCAGTACTTC
v_call: TRBV27; j_call: TRBJ2-3; clone_size: -; d_call: TRBD1; cdr3_aa: CASSQGVVDPDTQYF; cdr3_nt: TGTGCCAGCAGCCAGGGGGTAGTTGATCCAGATACGCAGTATTTT
v_call: TRBV30; j_call: TRBJ1-1; clone_size: few; d_call: -; cdr3_aa: CAWSVHAGNTEAFF; cdr3_nt: TGTGCCTGGAGTGTACATGCGGGGAACACTGAAGCTTTCTTT
v_call: TRBV2; j_call: TRBJ2-7; clone_size: -; d_call: -; cdr3_aa: CASRSYEQYF; cdr3_nt: TGTGCCAGCAGGAGCTACGAGCAGTACTTC
v_call: TRBV5-1; j_call: TRBJ1-2; clone_size: -; d_call: TRBD1; cdr3_aa: CASSLEGQVYGYTF; cdr3_nt: TGCGCCAGCAGCTTGGAGGGACAGGTCTATGGCTACACCTTC
v_call: TRBV18; j_call: TRBJ2-1; clone_size: -; d_call: TRBD1; cdr3_aa: CASSTRTGLTYNEQFF; cdr3_nt: TGTGCCAGCTCAACAAGGACAGGGCTAACCTACAATGAGCAGTTCTTC
v_call: TRBV28; j_call: TRBJ2-1; clone_size: -; d_call: -; cdr3_aa: CASSSRSYNEQFF; cdr3_nt: TGTGCCAGCAGTTCGCGCTCCTACAATGAGCAGTTCTTC
v_call: TRBV29-1; j_call: TRBJ1-1; clone_size: once; d_call: -; cdr3_aa: CSVDVLMNTEAFF; cdr3_nt: TGCAGCGTTGACGTGCTTATGAACACTGAAGCTTTCTTT
v_call: TRBV27; j_call: TRBJ2-7; clone_size: few; d_call: TRBD2; cdr3_aa: CASSPAAGGYEQYF; cdr3_nt: TGTGCCAGCAGTCCCGCCGCGGGGGGCTACGAGCAGTACTTC
v_call: TRBV5-1; j_call: TRBJ2-5; clone_size: -; d_call: -; cdr3_aa: CASSSKNAGSETQYF; cdr3_nt: TGCGCCAGCAGTTCAAAAAACGCGGGATCCGAGACCCAGTACTTC
v_call: TRBV28; j_call: TRBJ1-5; clone_size: -; d_call: TRBD1; cdr3_aa: CASCYRGLDNQPQHF; cdr3_nt: TGTGCCAGCTGCTACAGGGGGTTGGACAATCAGCCCCAGCATTTT
v_call: TRBV5-4; j_call: TRBJ1-1; clone_size: -; d_call: -; cdr3_aa: CASSSKWGTEAFF; cdr3_nt: TGTGCCAGCAGCTCTAAGTGGGGCACTGAAGCTTTCTTT
v_call: TRBV9; j_call: TRBJ1-3; clone_size: -; d_call: -; cdr3_aa: CASSPKSSGNTIYF; cdr3_nt: TGTGCCAGCAGCCCTAAGAGCTCTGGAAACACCATATATTTT
v_call: TRBV29-1; j_call: TRBJ2-1; clone_size: once; d_call: -; cdr3_aa: CSVAGGPGALYNEQFF; cdr3_nt: TGCAGCGTTGCGGGTGGTCCGGGGGCGCTTTACAATGAGCAGTTCTTC
v_call: TRBV28; j_call: TRBJ2-7; clone_size: -; d_call: -; cdr3_aa: CASSQTGTYYEQYF; cdr3_nt: TGTGCCAGCAGTCAAACCGGGACTTACTACGAGCAGTACTTC
v_call: TRBV6-1; j_call: TRBJ2-7; clone_size: -; d_call: -; cdr3_aa: CASTATREQYF; cdr3_nt: TGTGCCAGCACTGCAACACGGGAGCAGTACTTC
v_call: TRBV30; j_call: TRBJ1-4; clone_size: -; d_call: -; cdr3_aa: CAWSLLSEKLFF; cdr3_nt: TGTGCCTGGAGCCTCCTTAGTGAAAAACTGTTTTTT
v_call: TRBV5-6; j_call: TRBJ1-2; clone_size: -; d_call: TRBD1; cdr3_aa: CASSLGQGGYTF; cdr3_nt: TGTGCCAGCAGCTTGGGACAGGGCGGCTACACCTTC
v_call: TRBV5-1; j_call: TRBJ1-2; clone_size: -; d_call: TRBD1; cdr3_aa: CASSADRVNGYTF; cdr3_nt: TGCGCCAGCAGCGCGGACAGGGTAAATGGCTACACCTTC
v_call: TRBV7-9; j_call: TRBJ2-1; clone_size: -; d_call: -; cdr3_aa: CASSRLVGDNEQFF; cdr3_nt: TGTGCCAGCAGCCGGCTGGTAGGGGACAATGAGCAGTTCTTC
v_call: TRBV6-1; j_call: TRBJ1-2; clone_size: few; d_call: -; cdr3_aa: CASTGDNYGYTF; cdr3_nt: TGTGCCAGCACTGGCGATAACTATGGCTACACCTTC
v_call: TRBV18; j_call: TRBJ1-1; clone_size: -; d_call: -; cdr3_aa: CASSPPESYTEAFF; cdr3_nt: TGTGCCAGCTCACCACCGGAATCTTACACTGAAGCTTTCTTT
v_call: TRBV18; j_call: TRBJ2-5; clone_size: -; d_call: -; cdr3_aa: CASSFGLGLETQYF; cdr3_nt: TGTGCCAGCTCATTCGGACTCGGCTTGGAGACCCAGTACTTC
v_call: TRBV5-5; j_call: TRBJ1-2; clone_size: once; d_call: -; cdr3_aa: CASSLELASNYGYTF; cdr3_nt: TGTGCCAGCAGCCTAGAACTGGCTTCTAACTATGGCTACACCTTC
v_call: TRBV5-1; j_call: TRBJ1-1; clone_size: -; d_call: TRBD1; cdr3_aa: CASSYGQGNTEAFF; cdr3_nt: TGCGCCAGCAGCTACGGACAGGGGAACACTGAAGCTTTCTTT
v_call: TRBV2; j_call: TRBJ2-1; clone_size: -; d_call: -; cdr3_aa: CASSLPGSYNEQFF; cdr3_nt: TGTGCCAGCAGTCTGCCCGGCTCCTACAATGAGCAGTTCTTC
v_call: TRBV6-5; j_call: TRBJ1-5; clone_size: -; d_call: -; cdr3_aa: CASSPQGGGGQPQHF; cdr3_nt: TGTGCCAGCAGTCCACAAGGAGGGGGAGGTCAGCCCCAGCATTTT
v_call: TRBV7-7; j_call: TRBJ2-2; clone_size: -; d_call: TRBD1; cdr3_aa: CASSLVKGATGELFF; cdr3_nt: TGTGCTAGCAGCTTAGTGAAGGGGGCCACCGGGGAGCTGTTTTTT
v_call: TRBV7-9; j_call: TRBJ2-2; clone_size: -; d_call: -; cdr3_aa: CASNPSKETGELFF; cdr3_nt: TGTGCCAGCAACCCTAGCAAGGAAACCGGGGAGCTGTTTTTT
v_call: TRBV6-1; j_call: TRBJ2-3; clone_size: -; d_call: -; cdr3_aa: CASTLGDTDTQYF; cdr3_nt: TGTGCCAGCACACTGGGAGACACAGATACGCAGTATTTT
v_call: TRBV30; j_call: TRBJ2-3; clone_size: -; d_call: -; cdr3_aa: CAWRRGGTADTQYF; cdr3_nt: TGTGCCTGGAGGCGCGGAGGCACAGCAGATACGCAGTATTTT
v_call: TRBV19; j_call: TRBJ2-3; clone_size: -; d_call: TRBD1; cdr3_aa: CASSRTGQLDTQYF; cdr3_nt: TGTGCCAGCTCCCGGACAGGGCAGCTAGATACGCAGTATTTT
v_call: TRBV5-1; j_call: TRBJ2-5; clone_size: -; d_call: -; cdr3_aa: CASSLGVGETQYF; cdr3_nt: TGCGCCAGCAGCTTGGGGGTGGGAGAGACCCAGTACTTC
v_call: TRBV5-1; j_call: TRBJ1-1; clone_size: once; d_call: -; cdr3_aa: CASSLAGNTEAFF; cdr3_nt: TGCGCCAGCAGCTTGGCGGGAAACACTGAAGCTTTCTTT
v_call: TRBV27; j_call: TRBJ1-6; clone_size: -; d_call: -; cdr3_aa: CASSFSLGAAYNSPLHF; cdr3_nt: TGTGCCAGCAGTTTTTCCTTGGGGGCGGCCTATAATTCACCCCTCCACTTT
v_call: TRBV29-1; j_call: TRBJ1-2; clone_size: -; d_call: TRBD1; cdr3_aa: CSVSRDSPTSNYGYTF; cdr3_nt: TGCAGCGTTAGCCGGGACAGCCCAACCTCTAACTATGGCTACACCTTC
v_call: TRBV5-5; j_call: TRBJ2-7; clone_size: once; d_call: -; cdr3_aa: CASSLIGGLLSEQYF; cdr3_nt: TGTGCCAGCAGCTTGATAGGGGGGCTTCTCTCCGAGCAGTACTTC
v_call: TRBV5-4; j_call: TRBJ2-5; clone_size: once; d_call: TRBD2; cdr3_aa: CASSGGGLGQETQYF; cdr3_nt: TGTGCCAGCAGCGGGGGAGGACTAGGACAAGAGACCCAGTACTTC
v_call: TRBV5-1; j_call: TRBJ2-1; clone_size: -; d_call: TRBD1; cdr3_aa: CASSNQGATYNEQFF; cdr3_nt: TGCGCCAGCAGCAATCAGGGGGCGACGTACAATGAGCAGTTCTTC
v_call: TRBV30; j_call: TRBJ1-5; clone_size: -; d_call: -; cdr3_aa: CAWGQEGTSNQPQHF; cdr3_nt: TGTGCCTGGGGCCAGGAGGGGACGAGCAATCAGCCCCAGCATTTT
v_call: TRBV5-1; j_call: TRBJ2-7; clone_size: -; d_call: TRBD2; cdr3_aa: CASSFTSGGEQYF; cdr3_nt: TGCGCCAGCAGCTTCACTAGCGGGGGCGAGCAGTACTTC
v_call: TRBV27; j_call: TRBJ2-1; clone_size: once; d_call: -; cdr3_aa: CASSLGVSQFF; cdr3_nt: TGTGCCAGCAGTTTGGGAGTGAGTCAGTTCTTC
v_call: TRBV28; j_call: TRBJ1-2; clone_size: -; d_call: -; cdr3_aa: CASSIPGRGHGYTF; cdr3_nt: TGTGCCAGCAGTATACCGGGGAGGGGACATGGCTACACCTTC
v_call: TRBV6-5; j_call: TRBJ2-7; clone_size: -; d_call: -; cdr3_aa: CASSDSRGYEQYF; cdr3_nt: TGTGCCAGCAGTGATAGTAGGGGCTACGAGCAGTACTTC
v_call: TRBV19; j_call: TRBJ1-1; clone_size: -; d_call: -; cdr3_aa: CASNPRGAEAFF; cdr3_nt: TGTGCCAGTAATCCCAGGGGAGCTGAAGCTTTCTTT
v_call: TRBV5-1; j_call: TRBJ2-5; clone_size: -; d_call: -; cdr3_aa: CASSESGQETQYF; cdr3_nt: TGCGCCAGCAGCGAGAGCGGGCAAGAGACCCAGTACTTC